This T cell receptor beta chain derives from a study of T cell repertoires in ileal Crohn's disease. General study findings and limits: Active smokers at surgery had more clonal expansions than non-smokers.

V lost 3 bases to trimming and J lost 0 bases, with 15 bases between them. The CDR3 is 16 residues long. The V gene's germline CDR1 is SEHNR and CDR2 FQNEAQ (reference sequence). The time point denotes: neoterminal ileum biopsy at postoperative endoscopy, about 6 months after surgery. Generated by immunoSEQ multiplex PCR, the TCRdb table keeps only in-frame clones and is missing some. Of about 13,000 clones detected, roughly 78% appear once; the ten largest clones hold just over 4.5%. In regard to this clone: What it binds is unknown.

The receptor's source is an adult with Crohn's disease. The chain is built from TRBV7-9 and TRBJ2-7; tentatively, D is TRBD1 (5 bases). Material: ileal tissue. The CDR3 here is CASSFNSPGNSYEQYF. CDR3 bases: TGTGCCAGCAGCTTCAACAGTCCAGGGAACTCCTACGAGCAGTACTTC.